The rows below give T cell receptor beta chains drawn from one sample of a study of radiotherapy plus CTLA-4 blockade in lung cancer. Clones were sequenced by immunoSEQ multiplex PCR, and TCRdb holds only the in-frame ones, with some missing. There are roughly 71,000 clones in the sample; approximately 78% occur only once, and roughly 7% lies in the top ten. This specimen was peripheral blood, taken from a patient treated with radiotherapy plus ipilimumab. These TCRs come from a human donor with non-small cell lung cancer who had a complete response to radiotherapy plus ipilimumab. The CDR3 runs from the conserved cysteine through the conserved F or W. The D gene is left open where the match is weak. For some rows the clone size is stated as once, few or many, or as a class when expanded; others skip it.

>TRBD2|TRBV6-1|TRBJ2-4|few
CASSTRLAGRNIQYF
TGTGCCAGCAGCACTAGGCTAGCGGGGCGGAACATTCAGTACTTC
>NA|TRBV10-3|TRBJ1-5|NA
CAIKGEPNQPQHF
TGTGCCATCAAAGGGGAGCCGAATCAGCCCCAGCATTTT
>NA|TRBV27|TRBJ2-5|NA
CASQSWGVAEETQYF
TGTGCCAGTCAATCCTGGGGAGTAGCGGAGGAGACCCAGTACTTC
>NA|TRBV4-3|TRBJ2-1|NA
CASSRGQPGYNEQFF
TGCGCCAGCAGCCGCGGACAGCCCGGCTACAATGAGCAGTTCTTC
>NA|TRBV9|TRBJ1-5|few
CASSVGGVGNQPQHF
TGTGCCAGCAGCGTAGGAGGGGTAGGCAATCAGCCCCAGCATTTT
>NA|TRBV7-2|TRBJ2-7|NA
CASSLDSASSYEQYF
TGTGCCAGCAGCTTAGACAGCGCGAGCTCCTACGAGCAGTACTTC
>TRBD1|TRBV19|TRBJ2-2|NA
CASSIQGANTGELFF
TGTGCCAGTAGTATACAGGGGGCGAACACCGGGGAGCTGTTTTTT
>TRBD1|TRBV9|TRBJ1-2|NA
CASRGQVNYGYTF
TGTGCCAGCCGGGGACAGGTGAACTATGGCTACACCTTC
>NA|TRBV5-1|TRBJ2-3|NA
CASSTRTSTDTQYF
TGCGCCAGCAGCACACGGACTAGCACAGATACGCAGTATTTT
>NA|TRBV30|TRBJ1-6|few
CAWSSGMRSYNSPLHF
TGTGCCTGGAGTTCAGGGATGAGGAGTTATAATTCACCCCTCCACTTT
>NA|TRBV7-9|TRBJ2-2|NA
CASSLGAGELFF
TGTGCCAGCAGCTTAGGGGCCGGGGAGCTGTTTTTT
>NA|TRBV9|TRBJ2-5|NA
CASSVTRKETQYF
TGTGCCAGCAGCGTAACAAGGAAAGAGACCCAGTACTTC
>TRBD1|TRBV30|TRBJ1-2|NA
CAWSMTGANYGYTF
TGTGCCTGGAGTATGACAGGGGCTAACTATGGCTACACCTTC
>TRBD1|TRBV25-1|TRBJ2-3|NA
CASSPANRGTDTQYF
TGTGCCAGCAGCCCCGCTAACAGGGGAACAGATACGCAGTATTTT
>NA|TRBV27|TRBJ1-2|few
CASSLKGVNYGYTF
TGTGCCAGCAGTTTAAAAGGAGTTAACTATGGCTACACCTTC
>NA|TRBV5-1|TRBJ1-2|medium-sized
CASSSGTLSSNGYTF
TGCGCCAGCAGCTCCGGGACCCTGTCCTCTAATGGCTACACCTTC
>NA|TRBV28|TRBJ2-2|NA
CASSLYSAGELFF
TGTGCCAGCAGTTTATATTCAGCCGGGGAGCTGTTTTTT
>TRBD1|TRBV27|TRBJ1-2|NA
CASSSPTGEDGYTF
TGTGCCAGCAGTTCCCCGACAGGGGAAGATGGCTACACCTTC
>NA|TRBV20-1|TRBJ1-1|few
CSANPGRQAFF
TGCAGTGCTAACCCGGGCCGTCAAGCTTTCTTT
>TRBD1|TRBV18|TRBJ1-5|NA
CASSQGGYSNQPQHF
TGTGCCAGCTCTCAGGGGGGGTATAGCAATCAGCCCCAGCATTTT
>NA|TRBV7-8|TRBJ1-5|few
CASSPGRMGISNQPQHF
TGTGCCAGCAGCCCGGGCCGAATGGGGATTAGCAATCAGCCCCAGCATTTT
>TRBD1|TRBV6-1|TRBJ1-2|once
CASSMMDRGFYGYTF
TGTGCCAGCAGCATGATGGACAGGGGGTTCTATGGCTACACCTTC
>NA|TRBV5-1|TRBJ1-2|NA
CASSLDPTNYGYTF
TGCGCCAGCAGCTTGGATCCCACCAACTATGGCTACACCTTC
>TRBD1|TRBV15|TRBJ1-4|NA
CATRRGPNEKLFF
TGTGCCACCCGGAGGGGGCCTAATGAAAAACTGTTTTTT
>NA|TRBV6-5|TRBJ1-3|NA
CASSRHDSGNTIYF
TGTGCCAGCAGCCGGCACGACTCTGGAAACACCATATATTTT
>NA|TRBV5-6|TRBJ1-1|NA
CASSRDGPLGAFF
TGTGCCAGCAGCCGGGACGGACCCTTGGGGGCTTTCTTT
>NA|TRBV7-9|TRBJ2-5|few
CASSLNEETQYF
TGTGCCAGCAGCTTAAACGAAGAGACCCAGTACTTC
>NA|TRBV4-1|TRBJ1-5|NA
CASSHLTGITTYNQPQHF
TGCGCCAGCAGCCATCTTACAGGAATTACTACCTACAATCAGCCCCAGCATTTT
>NA|TRBV6-5|TRBJ1-2|few
CASSSNRDGYTF
TGTGCCAGCAGTTCGAACAGGGACGGCTACACCTTC
>NA|TRBV11-3|TRBJ1-1|NA
CASSLDDWQGEVEAFF
TGTGCCAGCAGCTTAGATGATTGGCAGGGTGAGGTTGAAGCTTTCTTT
>TRBD1|TRBV29-1|TRBJ1-2|few
CSVDEAGGTYGYTF
TGCAGCGTTGATGAGGCAGGGGGGACCTATGGCTACACCTTC
>NA|TRBV25-1|TRBJ1-1|once
CASISTGMNTEAFF
TGTGCCAGCATCTCGACAGGAATGAACACTGAAGCTTTCTTT
>TRBD1|TRBV7-2|TRBJ2-6|NA
CASTPGQTLSGANVLTF
TGTGCCAGCACCCCGGGACAGACCCTCTCTGGGGCCAACGTCCTGACTTTC
>TRBD1|TRBV9|TRBJ2-5|NA
CASSVEDRDPETQYF
TGTGCCAGCAGCGTAGAGGACAGGGACCCAGAGACCCAGTACTTC
>NA|TRBV9|TRBJ1-1|NA
CASSVDPSLTLTEAFF
TGTGCCAGCAGCGTAGACCCTTCTCTTACACTGACTGAAGCTTTCTTT
>NA|TRBV13|TRBJ2-3|NA
CASRSSPILSTDTQYF
TGTGCCAGCAGAAGTAGTCCCATACTGAGCACAGATACGCAGTATTTT
>TRBD2|TRBV6-5|TRBJ2-5|once
CASRRLAGVETQYF
TGTGCCAGCAGGCGCCTAGCGGGGGTTGAGACCCAGTACTTC
>NA|TRBV19|TRBJ1-4|NA
CASTPGGNNEKLFF
TGTGCCAGTACGCCCGGGGGAAATAATGAAAAACTGTTTTTT
>TRBD1|TRBV5-1|TRBJ2-3|once
CASSSSGGDTQYF
TGCGCCAGCAGCTCGTCAGGGGGAGATACGCAGTATTTT